This T cell receptor beta chain was documented in a study of blood T cell repertoires in COVID-19. Study information: PBMCs, B-cell-depleted T cells, or T cells were the source of the cDNA or gDNA that made up the material.

J was trimmed by 1 base and V by 4 bases; bases with no gene match: 6. Germline CDR1 reads SGHDT; CDR2 reads YYEEEE. The CDR3 sequence is 16 residues long. Original methodology: Amplification from reference gene primers served as the basis for estimated nucleated cell counts. TCRdb's table, derived via immunoSEQ multiplex PCR, lists solely in-frame clones and lacks some. The DNA gave D and trimming, while V, J and clone size come from that table. The table records about 170,000 clones, about 91% of them present only once. The receptor comes from a woman aged 45 to 65 with acute or convalescent COVID-19. Sequenced sample: peripheral blood. The chain recombines TRBV5-6 with TRBJ2-3; 10 bases map to TRBD1. The CDR3 here is CASSPGTGARTDTQYF. The CDR3 region has the DNA TGTGCCAGCAGCCCAGGGACAGGGGCACGCACAGATACGCAGTATTTT.